The 3 T cell receptor beta chains below all came from one sample that was sequenced in a study of identical twins. TCRdb re-called the 5' RACE reads through MiXCR, storing one row per CDR3 protein. The sample contains 200,000 to 250,000 distinct CDR3 sequences, about 7% of which appear only once. In addition, the sample was reused for a study of yellow fever vaccine responses in identical twins.

Sequenced input: memory (CD45RO+) T cells sorted from blood. The receptors here all came from a woman aged 18-29 years in good health.

This clonotype appeared a few times. The V call is TRBV24-1, the J call TRBJ2-1, with 15 bases lining up with TRBD2. Germline trimming cut 7 bases from V and 7 bases from J; bases unmatched to any gene: 10. This CDR3 is built from 17 residues. Germline V gives CDR1 KGHDR, CDR2 SFDVKD. The CDR3 sequence: CATRGGTGLAGGNEQFF. The CDR3 coding sequence is TGTGCCACCAGAGGAGGCACGGGACTAGCGGGAGGAAATGAGCAGTTCTTC.

V and J are TRBV28 and TRBJ1-1; D not certain. The CDR3 contains 14 residues. Trimming pared 5 bases from V and 5 bases from J, leaving 15 bases between. Looked up from germline, CDR1 is MDHEN and CDR2 is SYDVKM. The CDR3 protein is CASSAYKLLTEAFF. The CDR3 DNA sequence: TGTGCCAGCAGTGCCTACAAGTTACTTACTGAAGCTTTCTTT.

V is TRBV7-9 and J is TRBJ2-7; D may be TRBD1 (6 bases). Trimming pared 5 bases from V and 6 bases from J, leaving 17 bases between. The CDR3 consists of 14 residues. CDR1 is SEHNR, CDR2 FQNEAQ, per germline (reference sequence). The chain's CDR3 is CASSGGPTGREQYV. The DNA of the CDR3 is TGTGCCAGCAGCGGGGGCCCTACGGGGCGCGAGCAGTACGTC.